Each of the 21 T cell receptor beta chains below was sequenced from the same sample in a study of T cells in Graves' hyperthyroidism and ophthalmopathy. Amplified regions were TCR beta CDR3 sequences from RNA transcripts. HTBI primers were employed in a first-round RT-PCR of the TCR CDR3. TCRdb ran MiXCR on the multiplex PCR reads and lists one entry per CDR3 protein. This sample carries about 180,000 distinct CDR3 sequences, around 15% of them seen once, and the ten largest clones take around 29%. Sequenced sample: blood. The source of these receptors is a woman in her forties or fifties with Graves' hyperthyroidism.

V and J are TRBV5-1 and TRBJ1-3; D remains unclear. Trimming pared 0 bases from V and 3 bases from J, leaving 7 bases between. The CDR3 is made up of 14 amino acids. Per the germline V gene, CDR1 is SGHRS and CDR2 is YFSETQ. CDR3 protein: CASSLEAIGNTIYF. The CDR3 region has the DNA TGCGCCAGCAGCTTGGAGGCCATTGGAAACACCATATATTTT.

About this clonotype: A much bigger clone sits one base away, suggesting this may be a read error. The rearrangement joins TRBV19 to TRBJ1-2, with TRBD1 identical over 9 bases. CDR3 length: 14 amino acids. The germline gives CDR1 LNHDA, CDR2 SQIVND (reference sequence). CDR3 nucleotides: TGTCCCAGTAGTGCCACGGGACAGGGATATGGCTACACCTTC. It translates to CPSSATGQGYGYTF.

The CDR3 reads CASSQVGEEREKLFF. The CDR3 region has the DNA TGTGCCAGCAGCCAGGTTGGAGAGGAGCGCGAAAAACTGTTTTTT. The chain recombines TRBV3-1 with TRBJ1-4; D gene ambiguous. Germline V gives CDR1 LGHDT, CDR2 YNNKEL (reference sequence). V lost 3 bases to trimming and J lost 8 bases, with 16 bases between them. CDR3 length equals 15 residues. Variable domain in full (rest from reference TRBV3-1 and TRBJ1-4): DTAVSQTPKYLVTQMGNDKSIKCEQNLGHDTMYWYKQDSKKFLKIMFSYNNKELIINETVPNRFSPKSPDKAHLNLHINSLELGDSAVYFCASSQVGEEREKLFFGSGTQLSVL.

This clonotype was counted at least ten times. This chain links TRBV5-1 with TRBJ1-2, with 7 bases lining up with TRBD1. This CDR3 is built from 13 residues. The V and J ends lost 4 bases and 2 bases, in that order; junction bases with no gene match: 2. CDR1 is SGHRS, CDR2 YFSETQ, per germline. The CDR3 sequence is CASSETGNYGYTF. CDR3 coding DNA: TGCGCCAGCAGCGAGACAGGGAACTATGGCTACACCTTC.

The rearrangement uses TRBV20-1 and TRBJ2-3; 7 bases match TRBD2. With 4 bases clipped from V and 1 base from J, the junction kept 2 bases outside the gene matches. This CDR3 has 13 amino acids. Germline CDR1 is DFQATT and CDR2 is SNEGSKA (reference sequence). In DNA form, the CDR3 reads TGCAGTGCTAAGGCGGGGGGCACAGATACGCAGTATTTT. Encoded protein: CSAKAGGTDTQYF.

The sample holds many counts of this clonotype. The J gene is TRBJ2-7, the V gene TRBV2, with 10 bases lining up with TRBD1. This CDR3 spans 14 amino acids. Germline loops: CDR1 SNHLY, CDR2 FYNNEI. With V trimmed by 6 bases and J by 2 bases, 4 bases remained unmatched. The CDR3 protein is CASSGQGGPYEQYF. The CDR3 DNA reads TGTGCCAGCAGCGGACAGGGGGGGCCCTACGAGCAGTACTTC.

This clonotype has at least ten counts. The chain combines TRBV6-1 with TRBJ1-1, with D perhaps matching TRBD1 (5 bases). The CDR3 is 13 residues long. Germline lookup yields CDR1 MNHNS and CDR2 SASEGT. V lost 8 bases, J lost 0 bases, and 10 bases lay in between. CDR3 sequence: CASGGRLNTEAFF. In DNA form, the CDR3 reads TGTGCCAGCGGGGGACGTTTGAACACTGAAGCTTTCTTT.

This clonotype was seen only a few times. This rearrangement joins TRBV6-1 to TRBJ1-1, with no clear D. With 5 bases removed from V and 0 bases from J, the gap between germline ends came to 13 bases. Germline lookup yields CDR1 MNHNS and CDR2 SASEGT. CDR3 length: 15 amino acids. The CDR3 loop reads CASSRSYHMNTEAFF. The CDR3 region has the DNA TGTGCCAGCAGTCGATCGTATCACATGAACACTGAAGCTTTCTTT.

This clonotype was found many times. The rearrangement uses TRBV14 and TRBJ1-2, with D tentatively TRBD1 (6 bases). The V gene lost 0 bases and the J gene lost 4 bases, with 12 bases spanning the gap. CDR1 and CDR2 from the germline V gene are SGHDN and FVKESK. The CDR3 consists of 15 residues. CDR3 region: CASSQEGRGFYGYTF. DNA for the CDR3: TGTGCCAGCAGCCAAGAAGGCAGGGGCTTCTATGGCTACACCTTC.

This clonotype was observed many times. The chain joins TRBV7-6 to TRBJ2-1; TRBD2 matches 16 bases. The J segment lost 2 bases and the V segment lost 0 bases, leaving 4 bases of the junction unmatched. In germline, CDR1 is SGHVS, CDR2 FNYEAQ. There are 19 residues in the CDR3. DNA of the CDR3: TGTGCCAGCAGCTTAGCTTCGGGACTAGCGGGGGGGCCCTACAATGAGCAGTTCTTC. It codes for CASSLASGLAGGPYNEQFF.

This clonotype showed up just a few times. This may be a read error, as it is one base from a much larger clone. The rearrangement uses TRBV11-2 and TRBJ1-4, with D maybe TRBD1 (6 bases). Germline lookup yields CDR1 SGHAT and CDR2 FQNNGV. The CDR3 has 14 residues. Here the CDR3 reads CASRWGGASEKLLF. In DNA form, the CDR3 reads TGTGCCAGCAGGTGGGGGGGCGCGAGTGAAAAACTGCTTTTT.

This clonotype turned up a few times. The rearrangement joins TRBV9 to TRBJ2-2; 8 bases line up with TRBD2. The length of the CDR3 is 17 residues. The ends lost 4 bases at V and 7 bases at J; junction bases unmatched: 15. The germline V gene has CDR1 SGDLS and CDR2 YYNGEE. This CDR3 is CASSPRGGGRGRGELFF. The CDR3 DNA is TGTGCCAGCAGCCCTCGGGGGGGGGGTCGTGGACGCGGGGAGCTGTTTTTT.

The chain recombines TRBV5-1 with TRBJ1-3; D is undetermined. CDR1 is SGHRS and CDR2 is YFSETQ in the germline V gene. The CDR3 covers 17 residues. V lost 4 bases, J lost 0 bases, and 17 bases lay in between. DNA of the CDR3: TGCGCCAGCAGCCCGGACGGTCCGGGAAACTCTGGAAACACCATATATTTT. This codes for CASSPDGPGNSGNTIYF. The full variable domain, in which reference TRBV5-1 and TRBJ1-3 provide the parts outside the CDR3, is KAGVTQTPRYLIKTRGQQVTLSCSPISGHRSVSWYQQTPGQGLQFLFEYFSETQRNKGNFPGRFSGRQFSNSRSEMNVSTLELGDSALYLCASSPDGPGNSGNTIYFGEGSWLTVV.

This clonotype came up many times. This rearrangement joins TRBV6-2 or TRBV6-3 to TRBJ2-1, with D perhaps TRBD2 (7 bases). The germline gives CDR1 MNHEY, CDR2 SVGEGT. This CDR3 is built from 14 residues. The ends were cut back, 9 bases at V and 6 bases at J, with 18 bases in the middle. The CDR3 spells CASRWGGGSNEQFF. For the CDR3, the DNA is TGTGCCAGTCGATGGGGGGGGGGCTCCAATGAGCAGTTCTTC.

This clonotype was seen ten or more times. The genes are TRBV7-9 and TRBJ2-7; 8 positions match TRBD2. Per germline, CDR1 SEHNR and CDR2 FQNEAQ (reference sequence). Unmatched junction bases numbered 7, after V lost 6 bases and J lost 3 bases. The CDR3 length is 14 residues. CDR3 DNA: TGTGCCAGCAGGTTCGGGGGGGCCGACTACGAGCAGTACTTC. Encoded protein: CASRFGGADYEQYF.

This clonotype showed up many times. The rearrangement joins TRBV3-1 to TRBJ1-2; no firm D call. Germline V gene sequence: CDR1 LGHDT, CDR2 YNNKEL (reference sequence). The CDR3 consists of 15 residues. The V and J ends lost 3 bases and 2 bases respectively, with 13 bases between them. In DNA, the CDR3 is TGTGCCAGCAGCCAGGAAACCATAGGAAACTATGGCTACACCTTC. It translates to CASSQETIGNYGYTF.

This clonotype was counted ten times or more. The chain is built from TRBV27 and TRBJ1-2; a possible D gene is TRBD1 (5 bases). This CDR3 has 15 residues. Trimming stripped 2 bases from V and 6 bases from J, with 16 bases between. Germline V gene sequence: CDR1 MNHEY, CDR2 SMNVEV (reference sequence). The CDR3: CASSLQGESYDGYTF. The CDR3 DNA reads TGTGCCAGCAGTTTACAGGGCGAAAGTTATGATGGCTACACCTTC.

This clonotype was counted ten times or more. The J gene is TRBJ1-1, the V gene TRBV27, with 10 bases matching TRBD1. Germline CDR1 MNHEY, CDR2 SMNVEV (reference sequence). V shed 4 bases, J shed 6 bases, and the junction held 11 bases outside the gene matches. The CDR3 spans 16 residues. The CDR3 sequence: CASSWDRGEGIAEAFF. Written as DNA, the CDR3 is TGTGCCAGCAGTTGGGACAGGGGTGAGGGGATCGCTGAAGCTTTCTTT.

This chain links TRBV7-6 with TRBJ1-1; the D gene is possibly TRBD1 (5 bases). Looked up from germline, CDR1 is SGHVS and CDR2 is FNYEAQ. V lost 1 base, J lost 4 bases, and 13 bases lay in between. The CDR3 runs 15 residues. CDR3: CASSLGGYEATEAFF. CDR3 coding DNA: TGTGCCAGCAGCTTAGGGGGGTATGAGGCCACTGAAGCTTTCTTT.

This clonotype was seen ten or more times. The genes are TRBV20-1 and TRBJ2-7, with a tentative D call TRBD2 (6 bases). Between the trimmed V and J ends, which lost 3 bases and 7 bases, there was a span of 22 bases. The length of the CDR3 is 15 residues. Germline V lookup: CDR1 DFQATT, CDR2 SNEGSKA (reference sequence). CDR3 in DNA: TGCAGTGCTAGTAACCCCGACGGGGGATCTAGTGAGCAGTACTTC. The encoded protein is CSASNPDGGSSEQYF.

This clonotype was seen repeatedly, ten times or more. The chain couples TRBV11-2 to TRBJ2-4, with no clear D. This CDR3 has 16 residues. Germline assignment: CDR1 SGHAT and CDR2 FQNNGV. V lost 2 bases and J 1 base, leaving 12 bases between the germline ends. This CDR3 reads CASSLTRGVAKNIQYF. The CDR3 coding sequence is TGTGCCAGCAGCTTAACCCGCGGTGTGGCCAAAAACATTCAGTACTTC.